This entry lists 25 T cell receptor beta chains sequenced from one sample in a study of OX40 agonist ivuxolimab in advanced cancers. Assay: immunoSEQ multiplex PCR; the TCRdb copy retains only in-frame clones and omits some. This sample has over 60,000 clones; approximately 91% occur once, and the top ten carry over 0.35%. The sequencing used CD4+ or CD8+ T cells sorted from blood, collected in a trial of the OX40 agonist ivuxolimab. The receptors were sampled from an adult with an advanced solid tumor such as melanoma, head and neck, liver or kidney cancer.

The chain recombines TRBV16 with TRBJ1-4, with D perhaps matching TRBD1 (6 bases). Trimming left V 2 bases short and J 2 bases short, with 9 bases between. This CDR3 is built from 15 residues. Germline lookup yields CDR1 KGHSY and CDR2 FQNENV. CDR3 protein: CASSQQGTTNEKLFF. CDR3 coding DNA: TGTGCCAGCAGCCAACAGGGGACGACTAATGAAAAACTGTTTTTT.

This clone was found a few times. The chain joins TRBV29-1 to TRBJ1-1; D remains unclear. The CDR3 length is 14 residues. Per germline, CDR1 SQVTM and CDR2 ANQGSEA. Trimming shortened V by 7 bases and J by 3 bases, and 18 bases separated the two germline ends. DNA of the CDR3: TGCAGCGGATCACGTGTTCAATTGTACACTGAAGCTTTCTTT. Its translation: CSGSRVQLYTEAFF.

In its sample, this clone was seen many times. J is TRBJ2-1 and V is TRBV25-1, with a weak D call TRBD2 (5 bases). With 4 bases removed from V and 4 bases from J, the gap between germline ends came to 23 bases. This CDR3 has 18 amino acids. The germline CDR1 and CDR2 sequences are MGHDK and SYGVNS. CDR3 coding DNA: TGTGCCAGCAGTGTGCCGGGCCCTAGCTTTTTGGGGTACAATGAGCAGTTCTTC. It specifies CASSVPGPSFLGYNEQFF.

This chain links TRBV15 with TRBJ1-5; 8 nucleotides align to TRBD1. V trimming: 6 bases; J trimming: 5 bases; junction bases outside the gene matches: 9. This CDR3 region has 15 residues. The germline V gene has CDR1 LNHNV and CDR2 YYDKDF (reference sequence). The CDR3 nucleotides read TGTGCCACCAGTAACGACAGGGGATCTGATCAGCCCCAGCATTTT. Translated: CATSNDRGSDQPQHF.

This chain connects TRBV19 to TRBJ1-5; TRBD1 is a possible D gene (5 bases). Trimming took 1 base from V and 10 from J, leaving 20 bases between them. This CDR3 has 16 amino acids. Germline V gene lookup returns CDR1 LNHDA and CDR2 SQIVND (reference sequence). The CDR3 here is CASSIATTLVQDPQHF. DNA of the CDR3: TGTGCCAGTAGTATAGCGACAACACTAGTACAGGACCCCCAGCATTTT.

This clone was seen a single time. V is TRBV2 and J is TRBJ2-1, with TRBD2 matching over 9 bases. From germline, CDR1 is SNHLY and CDR2 FYNNEI. This CDR3 comprises 21 residues. With 4 bases clipped from V and 1 base from J, the junction kept 20 bases outside the gene matches. The DNA for the CDR3 is TGTGCCAGCAGTGCGATAGGGGGATGGTGGAGCGGGAGGACTTCCTACAATGAGCAGTTCTTC. This codes for CASSAIGGWWSGRTSYNEQFF.

Here the CDR3 reads CASSLADGYQPQHF. DNA of the CDR3: TGTGCCAGTAGTCTGGCGGACGGGTATCAGCCCCAGCATTTT. The chain employs TRBV19 and TRBJ1-5; D is unresolved. From germline, CDR1 is LNHDA and CDR2 SQIVND (reference sequence). The V end was cut by 5 bases, the J end by 5 bases, with 13 bases between. The length of the CDR3 is 14 residues.

This clone was seen only once. CDR3: CASTSSGAGNTIYF. The CDR3 DNA is TGTGCCAGCACTTCTTCAGGGGCAGGAAACACCATATATTTT. The chain is built from TRBV6-1 and TRBJ1-3, with D possibly TRBD1 on 6 matching bases. Trimming shortened V by 7 bases and J by 4 bases, and 14 bases separated the two germline ends. CDR3 length equals 14 residues. In germline, CDR1 is MNHNS, CDR2 SASEGT.

This clone was picked up a small number of times. The chain joins TRBV7-2 to TRBJ2-7; no definite D call. The CDR3 has 11 residues. CDR1 SGHTA and CDR2 FQGNSA come from the germline V gene. Between the trimmed V and J ends, which lost 5 bases and 2 bases, there was a span of 4 bases. The DNA for the CDR3 is TGTGCCAGCAGCCCCGCCTACGAGCAGTACTTC. Protein sequence: CASSPAYEQYF.

DNA of the CDR3: TGTGCCAGCTCACCAACAGGGGGCTTGCAGCCCCAGCATTTT. Translating gives CASSPTGGLQPQHF. The chain carries TRBV18 and TRBJ1-5, with 9 bases aligning to TRBD1. CDR3 length: 14 amino acids. In germline, CDR1 is KGHSH, CDR2 LQKENI. Trimming cost V 2 bases and J 7 bases; bases outside gene matches: 3.

The J gene is TRBJ2-7, the V gene TRBV7-2, with TRBD2 matching 8 bases. CDR1 is SGHTA, CDR2 FQGNSA, per germline. Germline trimming cut 7 bases from V and 0 bases from J; bases unmatched to any gene: 11. This CDR3 region has 16 residues. Here the CDR3 DNA reads TGTGCCAGCACCCCTTGGGGAGCGGGAGCCTCCTACGAGCAGTACTTC. Translating it yields CASTPWGAGASYEQYF.

The rearrangement links TRBV7-2 to TRBJ2-1, with a weak D call TRBD1 (5 bases). Trimming shortened V by 6 bases and J by 6 bases, and 12 bases separated the two germline ends. Germline lookup yields CDR1 SGHTA and CDR2 FQGNSA. This CDR3 has 13 amino acids. Here the CDR3 DNA reads TGTGCCAGCAGTTCTCGTAGGGGCAATGAGCAGTTCTTC. It specifies CASSSRRGNEQFF.

The chain employs TRBV18 and TRBJ2-5; 10 bases line up with TRBD1. Trimming took 3 bases from V and 11 from J; bases not matched to a gene: 9. In germline, CDR1 is KGHSH, CDR2 LQKENI. The CDR3 has 14 residues. The CDR3 protein is CASSPTGGLGEQYF. The DNA of the CDR3 is TGTGCCAGCTCACCGACAGGGGGCTTGGGAGAGCAGTACTTC.

The chain couples TRBV29-1 to TRBJ1-1, with a possible D match to TRBD1 (5 bases). Germline loops: CDR1 SQVTM, CDR2 ANQGSEA. V lost 3 bases to trimming and J lost 13 bases, with 15 bases between them. The CDR3 extends over 11 amino acids. DNA of the CDR3: TGCAGCGTTGACCCCCAGGGTGTTGTTTTCTTT. Protein product: CSVDPQGVVFF.

V and J are TRBV6-4 and TRBJ2-1, with 9 bases lining up with TRBD2. Germline V gene sequence: CDR1 MRHNA, CDR2 SNTAGT. This CDR3 is 16 amino acids long. Trimming at V came to 2 bases and at J to 2 bases, leaving 4 bases not matched to a gene. CDR3 residues: CASSDDRTSAYNEQFF. For the CDR3, the DNA is TGTGCCAGCAGTGACGACCGGACTAGCGCCTACAATGAGCAGTTCTTC.

The genes are TRBV7-2 and TRBJ1-1; D is unresolved. From germline, CDR1 is SGHTA and CDR2 FQGNSA. This CDR3 spans 14 amino acids. The V gene lost 3 bases and the J gene lost 1 base, with 9 bases spanning the gap. In DNA form, the CDR3 reads TGTGCCAGCAGCTTTGGACCAGGGAACACTGAAGCTTTCTTT. Its translation is CASSFGPGNTEAFF.

The chain joins TRBV19 to TRBJ2-7; 8 nucleotides agree with TRBD2. Per germline, CDR1 LNHDA and CDR2 SQIVND (reference sequence). The CDR3 is 15 amino acids. The V gene end was trimmed by 2 bases and the J gene end by 7 bases; junction bases not matched to a gene: 10. The CDR3 sequence is CASSIQAGDLREQYF. CDR3 DNA sequence: TGTGCCAGTAGTATACAAGCGGGAGACCTTAGGGAGCAGTACTTC.

The V gene is TRBV5-1, the J gene TRBJ2-3, with D hard to call. Trimming stripped 1 base from V and 2 bases from J, with 5 bases between. Looked up from germline, CDR1 is SGHRS and CDR2 is YFSETQ. This CDR3 is built from 13 residues. CDR3 sequence: CASSLSPTDTQYF. DNA for the CDR3: TGCGCCAGCAGCTTGTCCCCCACAGATACGCAGTATTTT.

The V gene is TRBV5-1, the J gene TRBJ1-3; no clear D gene. CDR1 and CDR2 from the germline V gene are SGHRS and YFSETQ. This CDR3 spans 18 amino acids. The V end was cut by 0 bases, the J end by 3 bases, with 19 bases between. CDR3 coding DNA: TGCGCCAGCAGCTTGGCGGGCAATACGGCCTACTTTGGAAACACCATATATTTT. Protein sequence: CASSLAGNTAYFGNTIYF.

This chain uses TRBV19 with TRBJ2-1; D is unclear. CDR3 length equals 16 residues. The V end lost 3 bases, the J end lost 10 bases, and 22 bases lay between the germline ends. CDR1 is LNHDA, CDR2 SQIVND, per germline (reference sequence). For the CDR3, the DNA is TGTGCCAGTAGTATGGCAAGGTCCCTAAATGTATGGGAGCAGTTCTTC. Translating it yields CASSMARSLNVWEQFF.

CDR3 sequence reads: CASRALGAGAHEQYF. The DNA of the CDR3 is TGTGCCAGTAGGGCCCTAGGAGCGGGAGCCCACGAGCAGTACTTC. The chain uses TRBV19 and TRBJ2-7; 8 positions match TRBD2. CDR1 and CDR2 (germline): LNHDA, SQIVND (reference sequence). This CDR3 comprises 15 residues. The V segment lost 6 bases and the J segment 5 bases; nucleotides outside the gene matches: 12.

As DNA, the CDR3 is TGTGCCAGCAGGCCTTTGGGGGGGGGAAACACCATATATTTT. Translated, it gives CASRPLGGGNTIYF. This chain joins TRBV6-6 and TRBJ1-3; TRBD1 is a possible D gene (5 bases). This CDR3 comprises 14 residues. V lost 6 bases and J lost 4, with 13 bases in between. Germline loops: CDR1 MNHNY, CDR2 SVGAGI (reference sequence).

The chain carries TRBV5-1 and TRBJ2-5; weak D call: TRBD1 (5 bases). CDR3 length equals 14 residues. V was shortened by 4 bases and J by 2 bases, with 12 bases between the two germline ends. Germline assignment: CDR1 SGHRS and CDR2 YFSETQ. The CDR3: CASSVGRTQETQYF. CDR3 bases: TGCGCCAGCAGCGTTGGACGGACACAAGAGACCCAGTACTTC.

The J gene is TRBJ1-2, the V gene TRBV5-4; 9 positions match TRBD1. This CDR3 spans 14 amino acids. The germline CDR1 and CDR2 sequences are SGHNT and YYREEE (reference sequence). With V trimmed by 5 bases and J by 4 bases, 6 bases remained unmatched. The CDR3 nucleotides read TGTGCCAGCAGTCGACAGGGGGGTACCTATGGCTACACCTTC. Residues: CASSRQGGTYGYTF.

The chain employs TRBV19 and TRBJ2-5; D possibly corresponds to TRBD1 (5 bases). The CDR3 sequence is 15 residues long. Trimming removed 6 bases at V and 1 base at J, with 15 bases between. Germline CDR1 reads LNHDA; CDR2 reads SQIVND (reference sequence). The CDR3: CASRRSDTGQETQYF. The DNA for the CDR3 is TGTGCCAGTAGGAGGTCAGACACAGGCCAAGAGACCCAGTACTTC.